The 7 T cell receptor beta chains in this list originate from one sample, sequenced in a study of a mutant IDH1 vaccine in newly diagnosed glioma. Their specific antigens are unknown. The method was immunoSEQ multiplex PCR; TCRdb's version includes in-frame clones alone and lacks a portion of them. The sample holds 50,000 to 60,000 clones, 80% seen once. Time point denoted: week 23, last vaccination. It was 300 ug of mutant IDH1 20-mer peptide that made up each vaccine dose, given with topical imiquimod. The sample was PBMCs, taken from a glioma patient whose treatment included an IDH1 peptide vaccine. The receptors originated from a man aged 35-49 years with glioma.

This chain connects TRBV7-9 to TRBJ2-3; no clear D gene. Trimming left V 7 bases short and J 1 base short, with 9 bases between. The germline V gene encodes CDR1 SEHNR and CDR2 FQNEAQ (reference sequence). There are 13 residues in the CDR3. The CDR3: CASNVAGTDTQYF. CDR3 coding DNA: TGTGCCAGCAACGTGGCGGGCACAGATACGCAGTATTTT.

J is TRBJ1-5 and V is TRBV2; 7 nucleotides match TRBD1. CDR1 and CDR2 from the germline V gene are SNHLY and FYNNEI. The CDR3 has 13 amino acids. V lost 4 bases, J lost 7 bases, and 4 bases stayed unmatched. CDR3 sequence: CASSVRGQQPQHF. The CDR3, as DNA: TGTGCCAGCAGTGTTAGGGGGCAACAGCCCCAGCATTTT.

This chain uses TRBV19 with TRBJ1-2, with D possibly TRBD1 on 5 matching bases. The CDR3 runs 15 residues. V was trimmed by 4 bases and J by 4 bases, leaving 16 bases between them. CDR1 is LNHDA and CDR2 is SQIVND in the germline V gene (reference sequence). The CDR3 region is CASSRGRAVSYGYTF. Here the CDR3 DNA reads TGTGCCAGTAGTAGGGGCAGGGCCGTGTCCTATGGCTACACCTTC.

This chain links TRBV25-1 with TRBJ2-7; the D gene is possibly TRBD2 (5 bases). The germline V and J ends were trimmed by 2 bases and 9 bases, with 8 bases remaining between them. The germline CDR1 and CDR2 sequences are MGHDK and SYGVNS. CDR3 length equals 11 residues. The CDR3 coding sequence is TGTGCCAGCAGTGAAAACAGCGGGCAGTACTTC. Translated, it gives CASSENSGQYF.

J is TRBJ2-2 and V is TRBV4-2, with a tentative D call TRBD1 (6 bases). Germline CDR1 is LGHNA and CDR2 is YNFKEQ. The CDR3 extends over 16 amino acids. Trimming left V 0 bases short and J 0 bases short, with 8 bases between. CDR3 protein: CASSQEWDTNTGELFF. In nucleotides, the CDR3 is TGTGCCAGCAGCCAAGAATGGGACACGAACACCGGGGAGCTGTTTTTT.

The chain uses TRBV5-4 and TRBJ2-1; 11 bases fit TRBD2. The CDR3 runs to 16 residues. V trimming: 0 bases; J trimming: 5 bases; junction bases outside the gene matches: 4. Germline V gene data show CDR1 as SGHNT and CDR2 as YYREEE (reference sequence). The CDR3 bases are TGTGCCAGCAGCTTGGCGATTAGCGGGGGGGACAATGAGCAGTTCTTC. Encoded protein: CASSLAISGGDNEQFF.

The chain carries TRBV7-6 and TRBJ1-3; D gene uncertain. The CDR3 contains 14 residues. CDR1 and CDR2 from the germline V gene are SGHVS and FNYEAQ. Trimming left V 5 bases short and J 7 bases short, with 15 bases between. DNA for the CDR3: TGTGCCAGCAGCCCGCAACGGCCCGGGAACACCATATATTTT. Translation: CASSPQRPGNTIYF. Together with reference TRBV7-6 and TRBJ1-3, the CDR3 gives the full variable domain: GAGVSQSPRYKVTKRGQDVALRCDPISGHVSLYWYRQALGQGPEFLTYFNYEAQQDKSGLPNDRFSAERPEGSISTLTIQRTEQRDSAMYRCASSPQRPGNTIYFGEGSWLTVV.